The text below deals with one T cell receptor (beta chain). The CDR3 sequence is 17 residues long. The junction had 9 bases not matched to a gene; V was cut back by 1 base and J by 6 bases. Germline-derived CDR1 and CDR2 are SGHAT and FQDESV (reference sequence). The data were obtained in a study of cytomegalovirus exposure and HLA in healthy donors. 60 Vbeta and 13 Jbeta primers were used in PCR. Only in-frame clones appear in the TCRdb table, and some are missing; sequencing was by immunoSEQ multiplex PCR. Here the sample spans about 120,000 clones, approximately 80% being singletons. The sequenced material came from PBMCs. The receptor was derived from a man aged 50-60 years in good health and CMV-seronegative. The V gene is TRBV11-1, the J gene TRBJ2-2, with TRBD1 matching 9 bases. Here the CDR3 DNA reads TGTGCCAGCAGCTTAGATGGGGACAGGGTACTCTCCGGGGAGCTGTTTTTT. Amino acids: CASSLDGDRVLSGELFF.